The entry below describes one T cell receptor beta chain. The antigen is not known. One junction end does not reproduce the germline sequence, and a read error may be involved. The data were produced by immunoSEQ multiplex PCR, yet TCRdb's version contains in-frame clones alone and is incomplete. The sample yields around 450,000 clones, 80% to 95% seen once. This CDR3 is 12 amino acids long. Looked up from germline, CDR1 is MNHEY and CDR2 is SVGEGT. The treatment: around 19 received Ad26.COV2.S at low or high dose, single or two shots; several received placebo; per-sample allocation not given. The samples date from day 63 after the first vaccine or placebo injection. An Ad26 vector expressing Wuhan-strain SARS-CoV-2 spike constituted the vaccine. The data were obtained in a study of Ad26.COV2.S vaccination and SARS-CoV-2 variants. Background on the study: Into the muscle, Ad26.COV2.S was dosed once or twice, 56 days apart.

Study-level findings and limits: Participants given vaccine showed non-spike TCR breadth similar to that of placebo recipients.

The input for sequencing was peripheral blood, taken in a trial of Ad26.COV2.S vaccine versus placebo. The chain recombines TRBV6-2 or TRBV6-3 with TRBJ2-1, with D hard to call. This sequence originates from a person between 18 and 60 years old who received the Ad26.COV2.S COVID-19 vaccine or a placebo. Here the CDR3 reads CASSYWTGEQFF. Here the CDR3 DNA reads TGTGCCAGCAGCTACTGGACGGGTGAGCAGTTCTTC.